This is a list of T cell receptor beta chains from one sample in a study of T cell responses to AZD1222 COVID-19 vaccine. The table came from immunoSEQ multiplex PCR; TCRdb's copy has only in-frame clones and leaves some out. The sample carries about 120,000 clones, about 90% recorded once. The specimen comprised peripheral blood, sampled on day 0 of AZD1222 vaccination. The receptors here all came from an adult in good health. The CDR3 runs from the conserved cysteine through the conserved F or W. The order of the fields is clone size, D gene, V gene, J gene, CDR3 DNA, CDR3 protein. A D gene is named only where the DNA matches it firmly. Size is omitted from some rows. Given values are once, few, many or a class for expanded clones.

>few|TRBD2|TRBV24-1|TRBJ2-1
TGTGCCACCAGTGCGGGGGGGAACAATGAGCAGTTCTTC
CATSAGGNNEQFF
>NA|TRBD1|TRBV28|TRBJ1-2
TGTGCCAGCGGTGACAGGGACTATGGCTACACCTTC
CASGDRDYGYTF
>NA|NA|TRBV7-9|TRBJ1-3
TGTGCCAGCAGCTACACCACAGGGACCCACTCTGGAAACACCATATATTTT
CASSYTTGTHSGNTIYF
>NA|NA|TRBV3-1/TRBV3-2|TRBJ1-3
TGTGCCAGCAGCCAAGCGGGGAGCCACTCTGGAAACACCATATATTTT
CASSQAGSHSGNTIYF
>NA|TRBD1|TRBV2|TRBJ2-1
TGTGCCAGCACCCGATCAACACAGGGGGCGAATGAGCAGTTCTTC
CASTRSTQGANEQFF
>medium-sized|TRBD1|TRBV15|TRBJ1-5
TGTGCCACCAGCAGAGATCGTCAGGGGGCTGATCAGCCCCAGCATTTT
CATSRDRQGADQPQHF
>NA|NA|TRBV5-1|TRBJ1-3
TGCGCCAGCAGCTTGGAGTTTGGCGGGCCCCGATGGGGAAACACCATATATTTT
CASSLEFGGPRWGNTIYF
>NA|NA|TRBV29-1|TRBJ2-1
TGCAGCGTATGGGGCAGGAGTTCCTACAATGAGCAGTTCTTC
CSVWGRSSYNEQFF
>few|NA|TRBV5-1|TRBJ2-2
TGCGCCAGCAGCTCCAGTAGTGGGGCCGGGGAGCTGTTTTTT
CASSSSSGAGELFF
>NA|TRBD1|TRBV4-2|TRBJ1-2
TGTGCCAGCAGCCAAGCTTGGGGACAGACGGATTTAAACTATGGCTACACCTTC
CASSQAWGQTDLNYGYTF
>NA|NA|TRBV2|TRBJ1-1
TGTGCCAGCAGTGATCGGACGGTGGCTTTCTTT
CASSDRTVAFF
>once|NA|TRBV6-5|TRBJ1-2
TGTGCCAGCAGTTACCGTCAGGCGACTAGAAACTATGGCTACACCTTC
CASSYRQATRNYGYTF
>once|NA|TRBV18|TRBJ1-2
TGTGCCAGCTCACCCGGAAACAGGGTGGATGGCTACACCTTC
CASSPGNRVDGYTF
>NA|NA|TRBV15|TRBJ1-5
TGTGCCACCAGCAGAGATTATGATCAGCCCCAGCATTTT
CATSRDYDQPQHF
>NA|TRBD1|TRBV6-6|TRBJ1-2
TGTGCCAGCACCCCGACAGGGGGGTATGGCTACACCTTC
CASTPTGGYGYTF
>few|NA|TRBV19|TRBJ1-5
TGTGCCAGTAGTGTCCCGTTTAATGAGAATCAGCCCCAGCATTTT
CASSVPFNENQPQHF
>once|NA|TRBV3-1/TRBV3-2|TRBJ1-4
TGTGCCAGCAGCCGACTAGGTGAAAAACTGTTTTTT
CASSRLGEKLFF
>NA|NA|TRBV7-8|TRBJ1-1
TGTGCCAGCAGCTTAAGGGTCCAGGGGCTGAACACTGAAGCTTTCTTT
CASSLRVQGLNTEAFF
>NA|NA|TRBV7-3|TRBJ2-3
TGTGCCAGCAGATATGCAGGCACAGATACGCAGTATTTT
CASRYAGTDTQYF
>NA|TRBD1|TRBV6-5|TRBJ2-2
TGTGCCACACAGTGGACAGGGCGAAACACCGGGGAGCTGTTTTTT
CATQWTGRNTGELFF
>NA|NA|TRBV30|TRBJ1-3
TGTGCCCGGGGCCACAGCTCTGGAAACACCATATATTTT
CARGHSSGNTIYF
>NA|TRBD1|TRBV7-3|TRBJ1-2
TGTGCCAGCAGCTCCGATGGGACAGGGGTCGGTGGCTACACCTTC
CASSSDGTGVGGYTF
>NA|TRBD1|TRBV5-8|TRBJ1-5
TGTGCCAGCAGCTTGGACAGGGGGGTAGCCCAGCATTTT
CASSLDRGVAQHF
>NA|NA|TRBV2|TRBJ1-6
TGTGCCAGCAGTGTACAGGGTTTTAGTTCACCCCTCCACTTT
CASSVQGFSSPLHF
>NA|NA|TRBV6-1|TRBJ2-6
TGTGCCAGCAGTGAAGCCCCAAGTAGCTCTGGGGCCAACGTCCTGACTTTC
CASSEAPSSSGANVLTF
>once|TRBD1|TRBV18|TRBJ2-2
TGTGCCAGCTCACCACAGGGGGCGCACGGGGAGCTGTTTTTT
CASSPQGAHGELFF
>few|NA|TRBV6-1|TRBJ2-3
TGTGCCAGCAGTGAAACCGGCGGGGGCCGGGCAGATACGCAGTATTTT
CASSETGGGRADTQYF
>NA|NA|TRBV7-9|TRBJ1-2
TGTGCCAGCAGCGTTCCGCCAGGACAGACAGCTAACTATGGCTACACCTTC
CASSVPPGQTANYGYTF
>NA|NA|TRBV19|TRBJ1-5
TGTGCCAGTAGCCTGACCCCTGGGAATCAGCCCCAGCATTTT
CASSLTPGNQPQHF
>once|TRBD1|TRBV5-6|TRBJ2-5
TGTGCCAGCAGCTCCCTCGGGGCGGACAGGGTGGGTGCCCAGTACTTC
CASSSLGADRVGAQYF
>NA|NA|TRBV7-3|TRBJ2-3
TGTGCCAGCAGCGGACGGACCCCCGGACATATGGTAGATACGCAGTATTTT
CASSGRTPGHMVDTQYF
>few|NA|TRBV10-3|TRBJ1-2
TGTGCCATCAGTGAAGGCAGGCTCGCCTATGGCTACACCTTC
CAISEGRLAYGYTF
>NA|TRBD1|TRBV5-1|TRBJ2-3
TGCGCCAGCAGCACACTCGGGACAGGGATCACAGATACGCAGTATTTT
CASSTLGTGITDTQYF
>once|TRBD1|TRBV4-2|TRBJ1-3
TGTGCCAGCAGCACCCCTGGGACAGGGGGCAAGGGAAACACCATATATTTT
CASSTPGTGGKGNTIYF
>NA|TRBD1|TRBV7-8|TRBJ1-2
TGTGCCAGCAGCTTAGCAGGGACAGCCTATGGCTACACCTTC
CASSLAGTAYGYTF
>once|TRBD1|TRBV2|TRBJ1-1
TGTGCCAGCAGTGGGACAGGGGGCCGGGGCACTGAAGCTTTCTTT
CASSGTGGRGTEAFF
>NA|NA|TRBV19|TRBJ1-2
TGTGCCAGTAGTATCGGGACCGTGGGCTATGGCTACACCTTC
CASSIGTVGYGYTF
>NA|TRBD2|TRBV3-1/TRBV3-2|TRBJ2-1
TGTGCCAGCAGCCAAGGACCCACTAGCGGGGGGAGCTCCTACAATGAGCAGTTCTTC
CASSQGPTSGGSSYNEQFF
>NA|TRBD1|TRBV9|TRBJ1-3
TGTGCCAGCAGCACATCCCGGGGACAGTTCTCTGGAAACACCATATATTTT
CASSTSRGQFSGNTIYF
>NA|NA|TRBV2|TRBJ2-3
TGTGCCAGCAGGGGACTTCGCACAGATACGCAGTATTTT
CASRGLRTDTQYF
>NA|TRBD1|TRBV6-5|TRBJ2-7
TGTGCCAGCAGGACAGGGGGCAGGACCTACGAGCAGTACTTC
CASRTGGRTYEQYF